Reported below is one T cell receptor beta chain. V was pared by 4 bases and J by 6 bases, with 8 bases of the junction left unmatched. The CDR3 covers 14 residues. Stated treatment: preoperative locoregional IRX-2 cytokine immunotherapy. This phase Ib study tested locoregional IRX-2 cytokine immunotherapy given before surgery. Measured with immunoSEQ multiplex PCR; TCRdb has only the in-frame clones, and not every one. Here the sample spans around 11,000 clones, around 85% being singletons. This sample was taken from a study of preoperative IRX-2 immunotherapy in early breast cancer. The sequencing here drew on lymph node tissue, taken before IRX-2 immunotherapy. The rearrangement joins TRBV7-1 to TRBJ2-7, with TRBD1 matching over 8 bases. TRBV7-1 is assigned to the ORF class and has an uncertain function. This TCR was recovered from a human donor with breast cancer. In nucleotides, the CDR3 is TGTGCCAGCAGCTTAACGGCAGGGGGCGCCGAGCAGTACTTC. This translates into CASSLTAGGAEQYF.